This entry lists 26 T cell receptor beta chains sequenced from one sample in a study of T cell repertoires in cytomegalovirus infection. Using its own MiXCR run on the reads, TCRdb lists one record per CDR3 protein. The table shows a few hundred thousand distinct CDR3 sequences, with approximately 22% occurring only once. The antigens of these receptors remain unknown. The starting material was cultured PBMCs, obtained from culture after CMV antigen stimulation. Receptor source: a human donor in good health (CMV status not recorded). Some clones in this sample may be carry-over from other donors' samples.

V is TRBV11-2 and J is TRBJ2-1, with TRBD2 matching 13 bases. The CDR3 contains 14 residues. Germline lookup yields CDR1 SGHAT and CDR2 FQNNGV. V lost 5 bases and J lost 15; bases outside the gene matches: 10. CDR3 region: CASSLGTSGTARFF. Here the CDR3 DNA reads TGTGCCAGCAGCCTCGGGACTAGCGGGACCGCCCGGTTCTTC.

This clonotype was found a few times. The chain carries TRBV19 and TRBJ1-1; D gene unclear. Germline CDR1 reads LNHDA; CDR2 reads SQIVND (reference sequence). V was pared by 3 bases and J by 1 base, with 12 bases between. The CDR3 loop spans 15 amino acids. The CDR3: CASSIDFGGNTEAFF. CDR3 DNA sequence: TGTGCCAGTAGTATTGATTTCGGAGGGAACACTGAAGCTTTCTTT.

This clonotype showed up just a few times. This chain links TRBV27 with TRBJ1-1; 7 bases are shared with TRBD1. The V segment lost 5 bases and the J segment 0 bases; nucleotides outside the gene matches: 6. Germline CDR1 and CDR2: MNHEY and SMNVEV (reference sequence). This CDR3 has 15 amino acids. CDR3 in amino acids: CASSPTDRVNTEAFF. CDR3 coding DNA: TGTGCCAGCAGTCCCACCGACAGGGTGAACACTGAAGCTTTCTTT.

The rearrangement joins TRBV15 to TRBJ2-7; D remains ambiguous. The V gene lost 3 bases and the J gene lost 5 bases, with 20 bases spanning the gap. Germline CDR1 and CDR2: LNHNV and YYDKDF (reference sequence). CDR3 size: 16 residues. The CDR3 DNA reads TGTGCCACCAGCAGGACCTTCGGTGGGCTTGGGGACGAGCAGTACTTC. It is translated as CATSRTFGGLGDEQYF.

The chain couples TRBV20-1 to TRBJ2-1; 11 bases match TRBD2. The CDR3 spans 13 residues. Germline trimming cut 6 bases from V and 11 bases from J; bases unmatched to any gene: 9. Germline loops: CDR1 DFQATT, CDR2 SNEGSKA (reference sequence). The CDR3 protein is CSAETSGAPKQFF. In nucleotides, the CDR3 is TGCAGTGCCGAGACTAGCGGGGCCCCCAAGCAGTTCTTC.

This clonotype came up a few times. The chain has TRBV11-1 and TRBJ2-1; the D gene is possibly TRBD1 (6 bases). The CDR3 is 13 amino acids. Germline loops: CDR1 SGHAT, CDR2 FQDESV (reference sequence). V gave up 8 bases and J gave up 5 bases, with 13 bases separating them. CDR3 DNA: TGTGCCAGCCACGACAGGAGGAACAATGAGCAGTTCTTC. It specifies CASHDRRNNEQFF.

This clonotype was detected a few times. This chain uses TRBV4-3 with TRBJ2-2; D possibly corresponds to TRBD1 (6 bases). The CDR3 length is 14 residues. CDR1 and CDR2 (germline): LGHNA, YSLEER. V was pared by 5 bases and J by 6 bases, with 13 bases between. The CDR3 loop reads CASSSTQGPGELFF. DNA for the CDR3: TGCGCCAGCAGCAGCACACAGGGACCCGGGGAGCTGTTTTTT.

This clonotype occurred a few times. This chain links TRBV7-6 with TRBJ2-3; 9 nucleotides line up with TRBD1. Germline V gene lookup returns CDR1 SGHVS and CDR2 FNYEAQ. V shed 5 bases, J shed 4 bases, and the junction held 13 bases outside the gene matches. The CDR3 runs to 17 residues. DNA for the CDR3: TGTGCCAGCAGCCCCCGGGACAGGGAATTGAGGGCAGATACGCAGTATTTT. This gives the protein CASSPRDRELRADTQYF.

This clonotype was observed a few times. This chain connects TRBV7-9 to TRBJ2-2, with D hard to call. Trimming took off 4 bases at V and 6 bases at J, with 9 bases between the two ends. Germline V gives CDR1 SEHNR, CDR2 FQNEAQ (reference sequence). CDR3 length: 13 amino acids. In DNA, the CDR3 is TGTGCCAGCAGCTCGTCAGTGGCCGGGGAGCTGTTTTTT. Amino acids: CASSSSVAGELFF.

The sample holds a few counts of this clonotype. The rearrangement uses TRBV7-9 and TRBJ2-3; D remains ambiguous. The CDR3 covers 13 residues. Trimming pared 5 bases from V and 7 bases from J, leaving 13 bases between. In germline, CDR1 is SEHNR, CDR2 FQNEAQ (reference sequence). CDR3 DNA: TGTGCCAGCAGCGTGGAGCACATCTATACGCAGTATTTT. It translates to CASSVEHIYTQYF.

This clonotype was counted a few times. The J gene is TRBJ1-2, the V gene TRBV30; D remains unclear. The CDR3 spans 12 residues. V lost 1 base and J lost 4, with 7 bases in between. The V gene's germline CDR1 is GTSNPN and CDR2 SVGIG (reference sequence). CDR3 in amino acids: CAWSGGIYGYTF. The CDR3 DNA sequence: TGTGCCTGGAGTGGGGGTATCTATGGCTACACCTTC.

The V call is TRBV12-3 or TRBV12-4, the J call TRBJ2-1; D remains ambiguous. Trimming left V 6 bases short and J 12 bases short, with 12 bases between. The CDR3 length is 11 residues. DNA of the CDR3: TGTGCCAGCAGCCCCGGTCCACTGCAGTTCTTC. It is translated as CASSPGPLQFF.

This clonotype was seen a handful of times. The V gene is TRBV6-2 or TRBV6-3, the J gene TRBJ2-7; the D gene could be TRBD1 or TRBD2 (6 bases each). The germline gives CDR1 MNHEY, CDR2 SVGEGT. V lost 0 bases and J lost 4, with 10 bases in between. The CDR3 contains 14 residues. This CDR3 reads CASSYSKGGYEQYV. Written as DNA, the CDR3 is TGTGCCAGCAGTTACTCGAAGGGGGGATACGAGCAGTACGTC.

The V call is TRBV7-6, the J call TRBJ2-1; tentative D call: TRBD1 (6 bases). Germline V gives CDR1 SGHVS, CDR2 FNYEAQ. The CDR3 consists of 14 residues. V was clipped by 8 bases and J by 5 bases, with 16 bases between them. The CDR3 spells CASLQGTIDNEQFF. The CDR3 DNA reads as TGTGCCAGCCTACAGGGAACTATCGACAATGAGCAGTTCTTC.

There are a few counts of this clonotype. The V call is TRBV5-4, the J call TRBJ2-3; 10 positions match TRBD2. V gave up 5 bases and J gave up 4 bases; unmatched junction bases: 7. The CDR3 is 15 amino acids. CDR1 and CDR2 from the germline V gene are SGHNT and YYREEE (reference sequence). CDR3 sequence reads: CASRSSSGSSDTQYF. The CDR3 nucleotides read TGTGCCAGCAGGAGTTCTAGCGGGAGCTCAGATACGCAGTATTTT.

The table lists this clonotype with many counts. J is TRBJ1-2 and V is TRBV7-3; D remains ambiguous. The CDR3 runs to 14 residues. V dropped 7 bases and J dropped 8 bases, with 20 bases sitting between them. The germline CDR1 and CDR2 sequences are SGHTA and FQGTGA. CDR3 sequence reads: CASTPYLVEGGYTF. CDR3 DNA: TGTGCCAGCACCCCCTATCTGGTGGAAGGGGGCTACACCTTC.

This clonotype was found a few times. The chain is built from TRBV27 and TRBJ1-2; D is uncertain. CDR3 size: 13 residues. V lost 5 bases and J 2 bases, leaving 9 bases between the germline ends. Germline V CDR1 and CDR2: MNHEY, SMNVEV (reference sequence). CDR3 amino acids: CASSDGLNYGYTF. The CDR3 nucleotides are TGTGCCAGCAGTGACGGGCTAAACTATGGCTACACCTTC.

This sequence joins TRBV5-1 and TRBJ2-1; the D is unclear. The V end was cut by 2 bases, the J end by 0 bases, with 15 bases between. CDR1 SGHRS and CDR2 YFSETQ come from the germline V gene. The CDR3 length is 17 residues. In nucleotides, the CDR3 is TGCGCCAGCAGCTTCCTGGTCGGATCGAGCTCCTACAATGAGCAGTTCTTC. It codes for CASSFLVGSSSYNEQFF.

The CDR3 spells CASSPTSGRVSGTDTQYF. CDR3 DNA: TGTGCCAGCAGCCCAACTAGCGGGAGGGTATCCGGCACAGATACGCAGTATTTT. This chain joins TRBV5-6 and TRBJ2-3, with TRBD2 identical over 13 bases. Per germline, CDR1 SGHDT and CDR2 YYEEEE. This CDR3 spans 18 amino acids. After removal of 4 bases from V and 1 base from J, the junction contained 9 bases not matched to a gene.

The CDR3 here is CASSFRGDTQYF. As DNA, the CDR3 is TGTGCCAGCAGTTTCAGAGGAGATACGCAGTATTTT. The V call is TRBV27, the J call TRBJ2-3; D gene ambiguous. Trimming shortened V by 3 bases and J by 5 bases, and 6 bases separated the two germline ends. This CDR3 contains 12 residues. Per the germline V gene, CDR1 is MNHEY and CDR2 is SMNVEV (reference sequence).

This clonotype was seen a few times. The chain recombines TRBV12-3 or TRBV12-4 with TRBJ2-1, with 7 bases identical to TRBD1. After removal of 3 bases from V and 8 bases from J, the junction contained 10 bases not matched to a gene. The CDR3 covers 15 residues. The DNA for the CDR3 is TGTGCCAGCAGTTTTCCGGCGACAGGGATCGATGAGCAGTTCTTC. This sequence encodes CASSFPATGIDEQFF.

This clonotype was seen more than once but under ten times. The chain couples TRBV11-2 to TRBJ2-1, with 13 nucleotides matching TRBD2. The trim removed 7 bases at V and 9 bases at J, leaving 3 bases unmatched. Germline V gives CDR1 SGHAT, CDR2 FQNNGV. The CDR3 covers 13 residues. CDR3: CASILAGGAEQFF. In nucleotides, the CDR3 is TGTGCCAGCATACTAGCGGGAGGGGCTGAGCAGTTCTTC. The complete variable domain, with remaining parts taken from reference TRBV11-2 and TRBJ2-1, reads EAGVAQSPRYKIIEKRQSVAFWCNPISGHATLYWYQQILGQGPKLLIQFQNNGVVDDSQLPKDRFSAERLKGVDSTLKIQPAKLEDSAVYLCASILAGGAEQFFGPGTRLTVL.

The rearrangement uses TRBV4-1 and TRBJ2-2; 8 bases line up with TRBD2. The junction had 12 bases not matched to a gene; V was cut back by 5 bases and J by 4 bases. CDR1 MGHRA and CDR2 YSYEKL come from the germline V gene. CDR3 size: 17 residues. CDR3 nucleotides: TGCGCCAGCAGCGATTCGGAGCGGGAGACGAGCACCGGGGAGCTGTTTTTT. Protein: CASSDSERETSTGELFF.

This clonotype occurred many times. The chain is built from TRBV7-2 and TRBJ2-7; 7 bases align to TRBD2. The ends lost 2 bases at V and 3 bases at J; junction bases unmatched: 4. Per germline, CDR1 SGHTA and CDR2 FQGNSA. This CDR3 is 14 amino acids long. The CDR3 region is CASSLTGGSYEQYV. CDR3 in DNA: TGTGCCAGCAGCTTAACCGGCGGGAGCTACGAGCAGTACGTC.

The chain employs TRBV20-1 and TRBJ1-5; D call uncertain. CDR3 length: 14 residues. Germline V gene sequence: CDR1 DFQATT, CDR2 SNEGSKA (reference sequence). V was pared by 0 bases and J by 0 bases, with 6 bases between. The CDR3 coding sequence is TGCAGTGCTAGAGAAAAATATAGCAATCAGCCCCAGCATTTT. It yields the protein CSAREKYSNQPQHF.

In this sample, this clonotype turned up many times. This chain links TRBV7-2 with TRBJ1-6; D is ambiguous. V was shortened by 6 bases and J by 2 bases, with 14 bases between the two germline ends. This CDR3 region has 16 residues. Germline V lookup: CDR1 SGHTA, CDR2 FQGNSA. CDR3 bases: TGTGCCAGCAGTCCTTCGGAGGCTACCTATAATTCACCCCTCCACTTT. This encodes CASSPSEATYNSPLHF.